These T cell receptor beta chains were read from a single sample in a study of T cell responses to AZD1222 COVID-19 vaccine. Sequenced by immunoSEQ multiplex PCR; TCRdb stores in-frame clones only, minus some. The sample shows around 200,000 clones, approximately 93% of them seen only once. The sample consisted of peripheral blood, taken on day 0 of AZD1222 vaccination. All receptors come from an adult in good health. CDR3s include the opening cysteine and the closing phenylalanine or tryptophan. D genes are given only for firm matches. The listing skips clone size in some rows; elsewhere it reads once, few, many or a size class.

cdr3_aa: CASSGAGGAGNTIYF
cdr3_nt: TGTGCCAGCAGCGGAGCAGGGGGCGCTGGAAACACCATATATTTT
v_call: TRBV9
d_call: TRBD1
j_call: TRBJ1-3
clone_size: -

cdr3_aa: CASSSVGGGTDTQYF
cdr3_nt: TGCGCCAGCAGCTCCGTCGGAGGGGGCACAGATACGCAGTATTTT
v_call: TRBV5-1
d_call: -
j_call: TRBJ2-3
clone_size: -

cdr3_aa: CATSARTGRSEAFF
cdr3_nt: TGTGCCACCAGCGCACGGACAGGTCGGTCTGAAGCTTTCTTT
v_call: TRBV15
d_call: TRBD1
j_call: TRBJ1-1
clone_size: once

cdr3_aa: CASGLDGTRTAFF
cdr3_nt: TGTGCTAGTGGTTTGGATGGGACTCGAACGGCTTTCTTT
v_call: TRBV12-5
d_call: -
j_call: TRBJ1-1
clone_size: -

cdr3_aa: CASRPGLGEKLFF
cdr3_nt: TGTGCCAGCAGGCCGGGACTGGGTGAAAAACTGTTTTTT
v_call: TRBV6-5
d_call: -
j_call: TRBJ1-4
clone_size: -

cdr3_aa: CASSQDIRGYGYTF
cdr3_nt: TGCGCCAGCAGCCAAGATATCAGGGGTTATGGCTACACCTTC
v_call: TRBV4-1
d_call: -
j_call: TRBJ1-2
clone_size: -

cdr3_aa: CASGIRTVSGANVLTF
cdr3_nt: TGTGCTAGTGGTATTCGGACAGTCTCTGGGGCCAACGTCCTGACTTTC
v_call: TRBV12-5
d_call: -
j_call: TRBJ2-6
clone_size: -

cdr3_aa: CASSEPDIRLPYEQYF
cdr3_nt: TGTGCCAGCAGTGAACCGGACATTCGCCTCCCCTACGAGCAGTACTTC
v_call: TRBV6-4
d_call: -
j_call: TRBJ2-7
clone_size: -

cdr3_aa: CASSFGPGGEETQYF
cdr3_nt: TGTGCCAGCAGCTTTGGTCCAGGGGGCGAGGAGACCCAGTACTTC
v_call: TRBV7-9
d_call: TRBD1
j_call: TRBJ2-5
clone_size: -

cdr3_aa: CASHSTNTEAFF
cdr3_nt: TGTGCCAGCCACTCCACAAACACTGAAGCTTTCTTT
v_call: TRBV28
d_call: -
j_call: TRBJ1-1
clone_size: -

cdr3_aa: CSAIFREAFF
cdr3_nt: TGCAGTGCTATTTTCCGGGAAGCTTTCTTT
v_call: TRBV20-1
d_call: -
j_call: TRBJ1-1
clone_size: -

cdr3_aa: CAIEGYGGMNTEAFF
cdr3_nt: TGTGCCATCGAGGGGTACGGGGGAATGAACACTGAAGCTTTCTTT
v_call: TRBV19
d_call: -
j_call: TRBJ1-1
clone_size: -

cdr3_aa: CASRFRQGNYGYTF
cdr3_nt: TGTGCCAGCAGATTCCGACAGGGCAATTATGGCTACACCTTC
v_call: TRBV2
d_call: TRBD1
j_call: TRBJ1-2
clone_size: -

cdr3_aa: CASSPTSFNYGYTF
cdr3_nt: TGTGCCAGCAGCCCAACATCCTTTAACTATGGCTACACCTTC
v_call: TRBV3-1/TRBV3-2
d_call: -
j_call: TRBJ1-2
clone_size: -

cdr3_aa: CASTRNGATEAFF
cdr3_nt: TGTGCCAGCACCCGGAACGGGGCTACTGAAGCTTTCTTT
v_call: TRBV3-1/TRBV3-2
d_call: -
j_call: TRBJ1-1
clone_size: -

cdr3_aa: CASSTGQETQYF
cdr3_nt: TGTGCCAGCTCAACGGGACAAGAGACCCAGTACTTC
v_call: TRBV18
d_call: -
j_call: TRBJ2-5
clone_size: -

cdr3_aa: CASSLRGDMASEKLFF
cdr3_nt: TGCGCCAGCAGCCTTCGAGGGGACATGGCGAGTGAAAAACTGTTTTTT
v_call: TRBV5-1
d_call: -
j_call: TRBJ1-4
clone_size: -

cdr3_aa: CASSLEGFYNSPLHF
cdr3_nt: TGTGCCAGCAGTTTGGAGGGATTCTATAATTCACCCCTCCACTTT
v_call: TRBV27
d_call: -
j_call: TRBJ1-6
clone_size: -

cdr3_aa: CASSKAGGRLDEQFF
cdr3_nt: TGTGCCAGCAGCAAAGCGGGAGGTAGGTTGGATGAGCAGTTCTTC
v_call: TRBV11-3
d_call: TRBD2
j_call: TRBJ2-1
clone_size: -

cdr3_aa: CASSDRAARGLGTEAFF
cdr3_nt: TGTGCCAGCAGTGATCGCGCTGCGAGGGGGCTGGGGACTGAAGCTTTCTTT
v_call: TRBV2
d_call: TRBD1
j_call: TRBJ1-1
clone_size: -

cdr3_aa: CASSLEGGRNTEAFF
cdr3_nt: TGTGCCAGCAGCTTGGAAGGGGGGCGGAACACTGAAGCTTTCTTT
v_call: TRBV5-5
d_call: -
j_call: TRBJ1-1
clone_size: -

cdr3_aa: CASSLLLDLHTIYF
cdr3_nt: TGTGCCAGCAGTTTACTCTTGGACCTTCACACCATATATTTT
v_call: TRBV6-2/TRBV6-3
d_call: -
j_call: TRBJ1-3
clone_size: -

cdr3_aa: CASSEAGSTDTQYF
cdr3_nt: TGTGCCAGCAGCGAGGCGGGTAGCACAGATACGCAGTATTTT
v_call: TRBV9
d_call: -
j_call: TRBJ2-3
clone_size: -

cdr3_aa: CASQSPQVNEQYF
cdr3_nt: TGTGCCAGCCAATCACCTCAGGTCAACGAGCAGTACTTC
v_call: TRBV6-5
d_call: -
j_call: TRBJ2-7
clone_size: few

cdr3_aa: CASSSTGLNTEAFF
cdr3_nt: TGTGCCAGCAGTAGTACAGGGTTGAACACTGAAGCTTTCTTT
v_call: TRBV7-9
d_call: -
j_call: TRBJ1-1
clone_size: -

cdr3_aa: CASSLDRDSGTEDYYEQYF
cdr3_nt: TGTGCCAGCAGTCTGGACCGAGATTCCGGGACGGAGGACTACTACGAGCAGTACTTC
v_call: TRBV2
d_call: -
j_call: TRBJ2-7
clone_size: -

cdr3_aa: CASSGLNIAGEWETQYF
cdr3_nt: TGTGCCAGCAGTGGACTCAACATAGCGGGAGAATGGGAGACCCAGTACTTC
v_call: TRBV25-1
d_call: TRBD2
j_call: TRBJ2-5
clone_size: few

cdr3_aa: CASSEMSGTVYEQYF
cdr3_nt: TGTGCCAGCAGTGAGATGTCCGGGACAGTCTACGAGCAGTACTTC
v_call: TRBV6-1
d_call: TRBD1
j_call: TRBJ2-7
clone_size: once

cdr3_aa: CASSLPGNSGANVLTF
cdr3_nt: TGTGCCAGCAGCCTCCCCGGGAACTCTGGGGCCAACGTCCTGACTTTC
v_call: TRBV7-9
d_call: -
j_call: TRBJ2-6
clone_size: -

cdr3_aa: CASRGTSNNEQFF
cdr3_nt: TGTGCCTCCCGCGGGACAAGTAACAATGAGCAGTTCTTC
v_call: TRBV12-3/TRBV12-4
d_call: -
j_call: TRBJ2-1
clone_size: -

cdr3_aa: CASSYLSFANTGELFF
cdr3_nt: TGTGCCAGCAGTTACTTGAGCTTTGCGAACACCGGGGAGCTGTTTTTT
v_call: TRBV6-5
d_call: -
j_call: TRBJ2-2
clone_size: -

cdr3_aa: CASSSWTSGGGTDTQYF
cdr3_nt: TGTGCCAGCAGCTCCTGGACTAGCGGGGGGGGCACAGATACGCAGTATTTT
v_call: TRBV7-6
d_call: TRBD2
j_call: TRBJ2-3
clone_size: -

cdr3_aa: CATTWRGGRNVYTF
cdr3_nt: TGTGCCACCACCTGGAGGGGGGGGAGGAACGTCTACACCTTC
v_call: TRBV19
d_call: -
j_call: TRBJ1-2
clone_size: -

cdr3_aa: CASSQVAGLKRNIQYF
cdr3_nt: TGTGCCAGCAGCCAAGTGGCCGGACTAAAACGGAACATTCAGTACTTC
v_call: TRBV4-2
d_call: -
j_call: TRBJ2-4
clone_size: -

cdr3_aa: CASSGSPGNYEQYF
cdr3_nt: TGTGCCAGCAGTGGTTCCCCGGGAAACTACGAGCAGTACTTC
v_call: TRBV2
d_call: -
j_call: TRBJ2-7
clone_size: -